The 23 T cell receptor beta chains reported below all come from one sample, sequenced in a study of beta chain features in type 1 diabetes. Expressed TCRB transcripts got sequenced, as all isolated RNA was reverse transcribed. The assay was immunoSEQ multiplex PCR, and TCRdb's table has in-frame clones only and misses some. Counted here are under 150,000 clones, roughly 48% occurring once; the ten biggest clones make up roughly 0.4%. Sequenced material: Tregs from blood. The receptors were gathered from a man between 18 and 35 years old in good health.

The rearrangement uses TRBV18 and TRBJ1-2; D unresolved. CDR1 and CDR2 from the germline V gene are KGHSH and LQKENI. V was trimmed by 3 bases and J by 2 bases, leaving 10 bases between them. CDR3 size: 14 residues. For the CDR3, the DNA is TGTGCCAGCTCACCCCTCGACTCCAACTATGGCTACACCTTC. Protein sequence: CASSPLDSNYGYTF.

The gene calls are TRBV6-5 and TRBJ1-1, with D hard to call. The CDR3 is made up of 14 amino acids. The germline V gene encodes CDR1 MNHEY and CDR2 SVGAGI. The V end was cut by 2 bases, the J end by 3 bases, with 10 bases between. CDR3 sequence (DNA): TGTGCCAGCAGTTACCTACTCGGGGACACTGAAGCTTTCTTT. Encoded protein: CASSYLLGDTEAFF.

This clone showed up just a few times. V gene TRBV18 combines with J gene TRBJ2-3; no reliable D call. Germline CDR1 reads KGHSH; CDR2 reads LQKENI. V lost 5 bases to trimming and J lost 0 bases, with 15 bases between them. CDR3 length: 16 amino acids. Written as DNA, the CDR3 is TGTGCCAGCTCAAGACAAGATCCAGCTAGCACAGATACGCAGTATTTT. It yields the protein CASSRQDPASTDTQYF. Looking up the rest from reference TRBV18 and TRBJ2-3 gives the full variable domain: NAGVMQNPRHLVRRRGQEARLRCSPMKGHSHVYWYRQLPEEGLKFMVYLQKENIIDESGMPKERFSAEFPKEGPSILRIQQVVRGDSAAYFCASSRQDPASTDTQYFGPGTRLTVL.

The chain has TRBV28 and TRBJ2-3; 10 nucleotides line up with TRBD2. The CDR3 has 15 residues. The trim removed 6 bases at V and 2 bases at J, leaving 5 bases unmatched. Germline CDR1 and CDR2: MDHEN and SYDVKM. The CDR3 loop reads CASSPAGGTTDTQYF. The CDR3 DNA follows: TGTGCCAGCAGCCCAGCGGGAGGGACCACAGATACGCAGTATTTT.

The chain couples TRBV10-3 to TRBJ1-2; 9 positions match TRBD1. V lost 2 bases, J lost 6 bases, and 4 bases stayed unmatched. This CDR3 is 14 amino acids long. Germline values: CDR1 ENHRY, CDR2 SYGVKD. This CDR3 reads CAISERTGVDGYTF. The CDR3 DNA reads as TGTGCCATCAGTGAGAGGACAGGGGTGGATGGCTACACCTTC.

This clone appeared a single time. The rearrangement uses TRBV12-5 and TRBJ1-2; D ambiguous. V dropped 6 bases and J dropped 0 bases, with 17 bases sitting between them. Germline assignment: CDR1 LGHNT and CDR2 FRNRAP. The CDR3 totals 16 residues. This chain's CDR3 is CASGSDRQHTNYGYTF. The CDR3 bases are TGTGCTAGTGGCTCTGACCGACAACACACTAACTATGGCTACACCTTC.

V is TRBV7-2 and J is TRBJ2-1; 8 positions agree with TRBD2. With 3 bases clipped from V and 9 bases from J, the junction kept 13 bases outside the gene matches. CDR3 length equals 16 residues. Germline CDR1 is SGHTA and CDR2 is FQGNSA. The CDR3 here is CASSLLSGLGLFEQFF. For the CDR3, the DNA is TGTGCCAGCAGCTTGCTCTCGGGACTAGGTTTGTTTGAGCAGTTCTTC.

The gene calls are TRBV5-8 and TRBJ1-2; the match to TRBD1 covers 7 bases. The CDR3 is 15 amino acids. The germline V gene encodes CDR1 SGHTS and CDR2 YDEGEE. After removal of 3 bases from V and 3 bases from J, the junction contained 8 bases not matched to a gene. CDR3 in amino acids: CASSSQGTSDYGYTF. The CDR3 DNA sequence: TGTGCCAGCAGCTCACAGGGGACCTCTGACTATGGCTACACCTTC.

This clone was seen a single time. This CDR3 is also generated by other DNA sequences in the sample. J is TRBJ1-2 and V is TRBV9, with D hard to call. Germline V gene sequence: CDR1 SGDLS, CDR2 YYNGEE. V shed 3 bases and J shed 3 bases, with 9 bases lying between them. The CDR3 is 13 residues long. The CDR3 region has the DNA TGTGCCAGCAGCGGGCAGCGTTACTATGGCTACACCTTC. This codes for CASSGQRYYGYTF.

In this sample, this clone turned up a few times. This chain uses TRBV28 with TRBJ2-7; TRBD1 matches 7 bases. The V segment lost 5 bases and the J segment 0 bases; nucleotides outside the gene matches: 7. The CDR3 is 15 residues long. Germline values: CDR1 MDHEN, CDR2 SYDVKM. Here the CDR3 reads CASSQPGQASYEQYF. The CDR3 region has the DNA TGTGCCAGCAGTCAGCCCGGACAGGCCTCCTACGAGCAGTACTTC.

The CDR3: CASSEWPAQTQYF. The CDR3 DNA reads as TGTGCCAGCAGTGAATGGCCCGCACAGACCCAGTACTTC. The chain combines TRBV2 with TRBJ2-5; D ambiguous. V lost 2 bases, J lost 6 bases, and 10 bases lay in between. CDR3 size: 13 residues. Germline V gene data show CDR1 as SNHLY and CDR2 as FYNNEI.

As DNA, the CDR3 is TGTGCCAGTCGCAGGGGGAATCAAGAGACCCAGTACTTC. Translated: CASRRGNQETQYF. J is TRBJ2-5 and V is TRBV19; 7 nucleotides match TRBD1. Germline V gene sequence: CDR1 LNHDA, CDR2 SQIVND (reference sequence). The CDR3 sequence is 13 residues long. After removal of 8 bases from V and 2 bases from J, the junction contained 5 bases not matched to a gene.

This chain joins TRBV6-6 and TRBJ1-2; 8 bases are shared with TRBD1. Germline CDR1 reads MNHNY; CDR2 reads SVGAGI (reference sequence). With 2 bases clipped from V and 6 bases from J, the junction kept 8 bases outside the gene matches. The CDR3 has 15 residues. The CDR3 reads CASSYPLDRANGYTF. For the CDR3, the DNA is TGTGCCAGCAGTTACCCGCTGGACAGGGCTAATGGCTACACCTTC.

This clone was seen only a few times. J is TRBJ2-1 and V is TRBV7-2; D is perhaps TRBD2 (5 bases). V was pared by 3 bases and J by 8 bases, with 11 bases between. Germline V gene data show CDR1 as SGHTA and CDR2 as FQGNSA. The CDR3 contains 13 residues. The CDR3 bases are TGTGCCAGCAGCTTCGGGGTTTGGGATGAGCAGTTCTTC. Encoded protein: CASSFGVWDEQFF.

The chain links TRBV28 to TRBJ2-7; a weak D match, TRBD1 (5 bases). Germline V gene data show CDR1 as MDHEN and CDR2 as SYDVKM. Trimming removed 6 bases at V and 0 bases at J, with 9 bases between. This CDR3 has 13 residues. This CDR3 reads CASRVRASYEQYF. The CDR3 DNA is TGTGCCAGCAGGGTCAGGGCCTCCTACGAGCAGTACTTC.

The V call is TRBV7-2, the J call TRBJ1-2; D is undetermined. With 5 bases removed from V and 7 bases from J, the gap between germline ends came to 17 bases. Germline V CDR1 and CDR2: SGHTA, FQGNSA. The length of the CDR3 is 14 residues. The CDR3 region has the DNA TGTGCCAGCAGCACGAGAACCCAGGATTTTGGCTACACCTTC. Its protein is CASSTRTQDFGYTF.

The chain carries TRBV5-1 and TRBJ2-6; tentative D call: TRBD1 (6 bases). This CDR3 has 15 amino acids. Trimming removed 7 bases from V and 2 bases from J, with 13 bases in between. Germline lookup yields CDR1 SGHRS and CDR2 YFSETQ. The chain's CDR3 is CASFQGFAGANVLTF. The CDR3 nucleotides read TGCGCCAGCTTTCAGGGGTTTGCTGGGGCCAACGTCCTGACTTTC.

The chain recombines TRBV7-2 with TRBJ1-1; 9 bases agree with TRBD1. CDR3 length equals 13 residues. Looked up from germline, CDR1 is SGHTA and CDR2 is FQGNSA. Unmatched junction bases numbered 1, after V lost 2 bases and J lost 6 bases. The CDR3 spells CASSLRQGAEAFF. For the CDR3, the DNA is TGTGCCAGCAGCTTACGACAGGGGGCTGAAGCTTTCTTT.

This clone has more than one count but fewer than ten. The chain combines TRBV30 with TRBJ2-3; D gene unclear. CDR3 length: 14 residues. Trimming shortened V by 5 bases and J by 2 bases, and 14 bases separated the two germline ends. Germline CDR1 is GTSNPN and CDR2 is SVGIG (reference sequence). CDR3 in DNA: TGTGCCTGGGGAAAAAAACAGTCCACAGATACGCAGTATTTT. Translating it yields CAWGKKQSTDTQYF.

J is TRBJ2-7 and V is TRBV14; 9 bases fit TRBD1. The CDR3 is 15 amino acids. V shed 4 bases, J shed 2 bases, and the junction held 6 bases outside the gene matches. Looked up from germline, CDR1 is SGHDN and CDR2 is FVKESK. For the CDR3, the DNA is TGTGCCAGCAGCCGGGTGGGACAGGGCCCCTACGAGCAGTACTTC. This translates into CASSRVGQGPYEQYF. Drawing the rest from reference TRBV14 and TRBJ2-7, the complete variable domain is EAGVTQFPSHSVIEKGQTVTLRCDPISGHDNLYWYRRVMGKEIKFLLHFVKESKQDESGMPNNRFLAERTGGTYSTLKVQPAELEDSGVYFCASSRVGQGPYEQYFGPGTRLTVT.

This clone turned up a few times. This chain uses TRBV29-1 with TRBJ2-5; 11 bases line up with TRBD2. V trimming: 4 bases; J trimming: 9 bases; junction bases outside the gene matches: 4. CDR3 length: 12 amino acids. Germline CDR1 reads SQVTM; CDR2 reads ANQGSEA. CDR3 amino acids: CSVGSGGAPQYF. The CDR3 coding sequence is TGCAGCGTTGGTAGCGGGGGGGCCCCCCAGTACTTC.

This clone was seen more than once but under ten times. This chain joins TRBV7-2 and TRBJ2-3, with a tentative D call TRBD1 (6 bases). This CDR3 spans 13 amino acids. Germline assignment: CDR1 SGHTA and CDR2 FQGNSA. The V end lost 5 bases, the J end lost 3 bases, and 9 bases lay between the germline ends. The CDR3 loop reads CASSKQGTDTQYF. The CDR3 DNA is TGTGCCAGCAGCAAACAGGGAACAGATACGCAGTATTTT.

The genes are TRBV6-6 and TRBJ1-1; TRBD1 is a possible D gene (5 bases). Germline-derived CDR1 and CDR2 are MNHNY and SVGAGI (reference sequence). CDR3 length equals 14 residues. V lost 7 bases to trimming and J lost 1 base, with 13 bases between them. CDR3 DNA: TGTGCCAGCACCCAATTCGGGGGGAACACTGAAGCTTTCTTT. Its protein is CASTQFGGNTEAFF.